This T cell receptor beta chain stems from a study of T-cell memory formation after mild COVID-19. Study information: TCR clusters mostly belonged to single donors.

Regarding the study as a whole: CD4+ bias marked clones expanding day 15 to 37, unlike balanced contracting clones. There were some responding clones in pre-infection memory, which suggested that cross-reactive memory had joined.

This clonotype showed up many times. Its antigen is still unknown. Germline V gene sequence: CDR1 SGHRS, CDR2 YFSETQ. V dropped 3 bases and J dropped 4 bases, with 12 bases sitting between them. CDR3 length equals 14 residues. The TCR alpha and TCR beta cDNA libraries, bearing sample barcodes and UMIs, were generated by 5'RACE using constant-segment primers. TCRdb called the 5' RACE reads again in MiXCR, with one record for every CDR3 protein. This sample yields about 440,000 distinct CDR3 sequences, of which roughly 20% are seen a single time; around 8% belongs to the top ten. This TCR derives from an adult woman who had mild COVID-19 (a few samples of this study predate the infection). Cell type and time point are not known. V usage is TRBV5-1 and J usage is TRBJ2-3; either TRBD1 or TRBD2 may fit D (5 bases each). The sequenced sample was PBMCs or a T cell subset sorted from them (not recorded which). The CDR3 sequence is CASSSPGRADTQYF. The CDR3, as DNA: TGCGCCAGCAGCTCCCCGGGACGGGCAGATACGCAGTATTTT. Looking up the rest from reference TRBV5-1 and TRBJ2-3 gives the full variable domain: KAGVTQTPRYLIKTRGQQVTLSCSPISGHRSVSWYQQTPGQGLQFLFEYFSETQRNKGNFPGRFSGRQFSNSRSEMNVSTLELGDSALYLCASSSPGRADTQYFGPGTRLTVL.